The TCR beta chain described here comes from a study of blood T cell repertoires in COVID-19. Study in general: Whether acute or convalescent, the COVID-19 samples came from the United States, Italy and Spain. T cells, B-cell-depleted T cells, or PBMCs supplied cDNA or gDNA.

In the original workflow: Reference gene primers were amplified, and this amplification served to estimate nucleated cell counts. Repertoires were generated with immunoSEQ multiplex PCR, while TCRdb's copy carries only in-frame clones and drops some. That table is the source of V, J and clone size, and D and trimming were worked out from the DNA. The sample lists almost 200,000 clones; 70% to 90% were seen once. The clonotype was recovered from a woman between 65 and 79 years old with acute or convalescent COVID-19. Sequencing was done on a sample of peripheral blood.

This CDR3 is CASSPRTSGTNEQFF. In nucleotides, the CDR3 is TGTGCCAGCAGTCCAAGGACTAGCGGGACGAATGAGCAGTTCTTC. The chain employs TRBV27 and TRBJ2-1, with TRBD2 matching 12 bases. CDR3 length: 15 residues. The J segment lost 7 bases and the V segment lost 5 bases, leaving 6 bases of the junction unmatched. Germline CDR1 is MNHEY and CDR2 is SMNVEV (reference sequence).